The entry that follows covers one T cell receptor (beta chain) sequence. The assay was immunoSEQ multiplex PCR, and TCRdb's table has in-frame clones only and misses some. The sample records under 150,000 clones, 86% being singletons. This sample is part of a study of blood T cell repertoires in COVID-19. Germline V gives CDR1 LNHDA, CDR2 SQIVND (reference sequence). With 6 bases removed from V and 3 bases from J, the gap between germline ends came to 11 bases. The CDR3 sequence is 13 residues long. The V and J genes are TRBV19 and TRBJ1-1; possibly TRBD1 for D (5 bases). This sequence originates from a woman between 50 and 59 years old who had recovered from COVID-19. The sequenced material came from PBMCs or T cells enriched from blood (not recorded which). The CDR3 DNA reads as TGTGCCAGTAGCAGGGTTGGGGACACTGAAGCTTTCTTT. This gives the protein CASSRVGDTEAFF.